What follows are 24 T cell receptor beta chains derived from one specimen sequenced in a study of T-cell reconstitution after alpha-beta-depleted transplantation in children. Molecular barcoding with unique molecular identifiers was used for the TCRbeta library. TCRdb reprocessed the PCR reads via MiXCR and lists one record per CDR3 protein. Altogether about 220,000 distinct CDR3 sequences are present, under 20% being singletons, with the ten largest covering 40% to 50%. The source material was PBMCs, mostly from graft donor cells, sampled 360 days after TCRalphabeta/CD19-depleted stem cell transplant. The receptor set was obtained from a male patient aged 2-9 years who had a stem cell transplant for acute lymphoblastic leukemia, so the T cells may come from the graft donor.

This clonotype was detected ten times or more. V gene TRBV12-3 or TRBV12-4 combines with J gene TRBJ2-7; a possible D gene is TRBD1 (6 bases). Trimming shortened V by 5 bases and J by 2 bases, and 13 bases separated the two germline ends. The CDR3 extends over 14 amino acids. The CDR3: CASSPGTLTYEQYF. DNA of the CDR3: TGTGCCAGCAGTCCCGGGACATTAACCTACGAGCAGTACTTC.

The rearrangement joins TRBV6-2 or TRBV6-3 to TRBJ2-2; 7 nucleotides line up with TRBD2. The CDR3 totals 13 residues. CDR1 and CDR2 (germline): MNHEY, SVGEGT. V lost 10 bases to trimming and J lost 7 bases; unmatched junction nucleotides: 9. Here the CDR3 reads CATRLATYGELFF. The CDR3 region has the DNA TGTGCCACCCGACTAGCCACGTACGGGGAGCTGTTTTTT.

This clonotype was found a few times. The chain employs TRBV10-1 and TRBJ2-3; 8 nucleotides align to TRBD2. In germline, CDR1 is WNHNN, CDR2 SYGVQD (reference sequence). V was pared by 2 bases and J by 1 base, with 5 bases of the junction left unmatched. This CDR3 has 16 residues. The chain's CDR3 is CASSEGPAGGTDTQYF. CDR3 DNA sequence: TGCGCCAGCAGTGAGGGGCCAGCGGGGGGCACAGATACGCAGTATTTT.

This clonotype was seen only a few times. This chain connects TRBV13 to TRBJ2-7; D remains ambiguous. Germline values: CDR1 PRHDT, CDR2 FYEKMQ (reference sequence). The CDR3 is made up of 15 amino acids. Trimming left V 1 base short and J 3 bases short, with 13 bases between. The CDR3 here is CASSLDAGSIYEQYF. The CDR3, as DNA: TGTGCCAGCAGCTTAGACGCTGGCAGCATCTACGAGCAGTACTTC.

This clonotype was seen repeatedly, ten times or more. This chain joins TRBV6-5 and TRBJ2-2; 9 nucleotides line up with TRBD1. The CDR3 is 16 residues long. CDR1 MNHEY and CDR2 SVGAGI come from the germline V gene. Germline trimming cut 6 bases from V and 6 bases from J; bases unmatched to any gene: 11. This CDR3 is CASRRNRGRYPGELFF. CDR3 nucleotides: TGTGCCAGCAGGAGGAACAGGGGGCGCTACCCCGGGGAGCTGTTTTTT.

The J gene is TRBJ1-1, the V gene TRBV18; 9 nucleotides agree with TRBD1. The CDR3 contains 17 residues. Germline CDR1 KGHSH, CDR2 LQKENI. With 4 bases clipped from V and 4 bases from J, the junction kept 13 bases outside the gene matches. CDR3 in DNA: TGTGCCAGCTCACGGAGGTCACAACGGGGACAGGGCACTGAAGCTTTCTTT. Protein product: CASSRRSQRGQGTEAFF.

V and J are TRBV10-3 and TRBJ2-3; D may be TRBD1 or TRBD2 (5 bases each). The CDR3 sequence is 14 residues long. V was trimmed by 4 bases and J by 1 base, leaving 9 bases between them. Germline V lookup: CDR1 ENHRY, CDR2 SYGVKD. The CDR3: CAISGGPRTDTQYF. In nucleotides, the CDR3 is TGTGCCATCAGTGGGGGACCACGCACAGATACGCAGTATTTT.

This clonotype was detected many times. The genes are TRBV24-1 and TRBJ2-2; TRBD1 is a possible D gene (6 bases). The CDR3 contains 13 residues. From germline, CDR1 is KGHDR and CDR2 SFDVKD. V shed 7 bases and J shed 5 bases, with 10 bases lying between them. The CDR3 reads CATRAGATGELFF. The CDR3 DNA reads as TGTGCCACCAGGGCAGGGGCAACCGGGGAGCTGTTTTTT.

This clonotype turned up a few times. This chain uses TRBV6-2 or TRBV6-3 with TRBJ2-1; D unclear. CDR1 is MNHEY, CDR2 SVGEGT, per germline. The CDR3 totals 10 residues. V was trimmed by 0 bases and J by 15 bases, leaving 6 bases between them. CDR3: CASSYSIPFF. In DNA, the CDR3 is TGTGCCAGCAGTTACTCGATACCGTTCTTC.

The rearrangement links TRBV15 to TRBJ2-1, with TRBD2 matching 11 bases. Germline V gene sequence: CDR1 LNHNV, CDR2 YYDKDF (reference sequence). J lost 5 bases, V lost 1 base, and 4 bases had no gene match. The CDR3 loop spans 16 amino acids. CDR3 sequence: CATSRGSSGGNNEQFF. The CDR3 DNA sequence: TGTGCCACCAGCAGAGGATCTAGCGGGGGGAACAATGAGCAGTTCTTC.

A few counts support this clonotype. This chain uses TRBV10-3 with TRBJ1-1; 10 bases align to TRBD1. The trim removed 4 bases at V and 6 bases at J, leaving 11 bases unmatched. Germline assignment: CDR1 ENHRY and CDR2 SYGVKD. The CDR3 runs 16 residues. The CDR3 DNA follows: TGTGCCATCAGTGTCCGGGACAGGGGAGAAGGGCCTGAAGCTTTCTTT. Translation: CAISVRDRGEGPEAFF.

V and J are TRBV12-3 or TRBV12-4 and TRBJ1-1, with D hard to call. V shed 2 bases and J shed 2 bases, with 3 bases lying between them. The CDR3 totals 12 residues. The CDR3 is CASSLTNTEAFF. Here the CDR3 DNA reads TGTGCCAGCAGTTTAACAAACACTGAAGCTTTCTTT.

This clonotype was observed a handful of times. The gene calls are TRBV29-1 and TRBJ2-1; TRBD2 aligns across 14 bases. Germline trimming cut 6 bases from V and 7 bases from J; bases unmatched to any gene: 5. Germline values: CDR1 SQVTM, CDR2 ANQGSEA. The CDR3 is 14 amino acids. CDR3 in DNA: TGCAGCGTGGAGGGACTAGCGGGAGTGAATGAGCAGTTCTTC. Encoded protein: CSVEGLAGVNEQFF.

This clonotype was seen repeatedly, ten times or more. V gene TRBV10-2 combines with J gene TRBJ1-6; TRBD1 matches 7 bases. CDR1 WSHSY and CDR2 SAAADI come from the germline V gene. The CDR3 totals 17 residues. J gave up 1 base and V 3 bases, and 6 bases lay outside the gene matches. Written as DNA, the CDR3 is TGCGCCAGCAGTGACCCCGACAGGGCATCCTATAATTCACCCCTCCACTTT. It yields the protein CASSDPDRASYNSPLHF.

This clonotype was observed a handful of times. V gene TRBV7-9 combines with J gene TRBJ2-3, with TRBD1 as a possible D gene (6 bases). The germline gives CDR1 SEHNR, CDR2 FQNEAQ (reference sequence). The CDR3 loop spans 17 amino acids. Trimming shortened V by 3 bases and J by 4 bases, and 20 bases separated the two germline ends. The CDR3 nucleotides read TGTGCCAGCAGCTTTGGCTTGGGGGCTCTGGGACCAGATACGCAGTATTTT. As protein: CASSFGLGALGPDTQYF.

This clonotype appeared a few times. The chain has TRBV30 and TRBJ2-1, with 7 positions matching TRBD1. V gave up 5 bases and J gave up 9 bases; unmatched junction bases: 4. This CDR3 is built from 11 residues. Germline V gene sequence: CDR1 GTSNPN, CDR2 SVGIG (reference sequence). CDR3 amino acids: CAWLTGREQFF. CDR3 nucleotides: TGTGCCTGGTTGACAGGGCGTGAGCAGTTCTTC.

The chain uses TRBV3-1 and TRBJ2-7; 12 nucleotides match TRBD2. Germline CDR1 LGHDT, CDR2 YNNKEL (reference sequence). Germline trimming cut 11 bases from V and 4 bases from J; bases unmatched to any gene: 21. This CDR3 contains 18 residues. For the CDR3, the DNA is TGTGCCTTCAGTTCCACTAGGGCCACTAGCGGGGGGTCGTACGAGCAGTACTTC. It translates to CAFSSTRATSGGSYEQYF.

This clonotype was seen a few times. The rearrangement uses TRBV7-8 and TRBJ2-2, with 11 bases aligning to TRBD2. Trimming at V came to 7 bases and at J to 4 bases, leaving 5 bases not matched to a gene. The CDR3 sequence is 15 residues long. CDR1 is SGHVS, CDR2 FQNEAQ, per germline. The CDR3 DNA reads as TGTGCCAGCACCCGACTAGCGGGACCCACCGGGGAGCTGTTTTTT. Translated, it gives CASTRLAGPTGELFF. The complete variable domain, with remaining parts taken from reference TRBV7-8 and TRBJ2-2, reads GAGVSQSPRYKVAKRGQDVALRCDPISGHVSLFWYQQALGQGPEFLTYFQNEAQLDKSGLPSDRFFAERPEGSVSTLKIQRTQQEDSAVYLCASTRLAGPTGELFFGEGSRLTVL.

This clonotype came up many times. The chain has TRBV27 and TRBJ1-1; perhaps TRBD1 as D (6 bases). CDR3 length equals 12 residues. The germline CDR1 and CDR2 sequences are MNHEY and SMNVEV (reference sequence). V gave up 6 bases and J gave up 5 bases, with 10 bases separating them. In nucleotides, the CDR3 is TGTGCCAGCAGCCGAGGGGGAACTGAAGCTTTCTTT. This codes for CASSRGGTEAFF.

This clonotype was seen more than once but under ten times. The genes are TRBV4-3 and TRBJ1-4, with 9 bases that match TRBD1. Losses at the gene ends were 4 bases for V and 5 bases for J; bases not matched to a gene: 5. Germline assignment: CDR1 LGHNA and CDR2 YSLEER. CDR3 length equals 15 residues. CDR3: CASSPGDRDNEKLFF. As DNA, the CDR3 is TGCGCCAGCAGCCCAGGGGACAGGGACAATGAAAAACTGTTTTTT.

The V gene is TRBV9, the J gene TRBJ1-3; TRBD1 agrees at 8 bases. The CDR3 consists of 16 residues. Germline values: CDR1 SGDLS, CDR2 YYNGEE. V lost 3 bases to trimming and J lost 3 bases; unmatched junction nucleotides: 8. CDR3 bases: TGTGCCAGCAGCGCCGACAGGGGTTTTTTTGGAAACACCATATATTTT. This gives the protein CASSADRGFFGNTIYF.

The rearrangement links TRBV20-1 to TRBJ1-4; no definite D call. V gave up 6 bases and J gave up 0 bases, with 11 bases separating them. The CDR3 is 14 residues long. CDR1 DFQATT and CDR2 SNEGSKA come from the germline V gene (reference sequence). The CDR3 DNA reads TGCAGTGCGCCTATGCTGGCAACTAATGAAAAACTGTTTTTT. Residues: CSAPMLATNEKLFF.

The chain is built from TRBV5-1 and TRBJ2-1, with 12 bases matching TRBD2. Germline-derived CDR1 and CDR2 are SGHRS and YFSETQ. CDR3 length: 17 residues. The ends lost 0 bases at V and 5 bases at J; junction bases unmatched: 6. The CDR3 spells CASSLDPTSGGNNEQFF. As DNA, the CDR3 is TGCGCCAGCAGCTTGGACCCGACTAGCGGGGGAAACAATGAGCAGTTCTTC.

In its sample, this clonotype was seen many times. The gene calls are TRBV27 and TRBJ1-1; D not certain. The CDR3 totals 14 residues. CDR1 and CDR2 from the germline V gene are MNHEY and SMNVEV (reference sequence). Trimming pared 2 bases from V and 5 bases from J, leaving 12 bases between. CDR3 loop: CASSLGGLRTEAFF. The CDR3 bases are TGTGCCAGCAGTTTAGGTGGACTCAGGACTGAAGCTTTCTTT.